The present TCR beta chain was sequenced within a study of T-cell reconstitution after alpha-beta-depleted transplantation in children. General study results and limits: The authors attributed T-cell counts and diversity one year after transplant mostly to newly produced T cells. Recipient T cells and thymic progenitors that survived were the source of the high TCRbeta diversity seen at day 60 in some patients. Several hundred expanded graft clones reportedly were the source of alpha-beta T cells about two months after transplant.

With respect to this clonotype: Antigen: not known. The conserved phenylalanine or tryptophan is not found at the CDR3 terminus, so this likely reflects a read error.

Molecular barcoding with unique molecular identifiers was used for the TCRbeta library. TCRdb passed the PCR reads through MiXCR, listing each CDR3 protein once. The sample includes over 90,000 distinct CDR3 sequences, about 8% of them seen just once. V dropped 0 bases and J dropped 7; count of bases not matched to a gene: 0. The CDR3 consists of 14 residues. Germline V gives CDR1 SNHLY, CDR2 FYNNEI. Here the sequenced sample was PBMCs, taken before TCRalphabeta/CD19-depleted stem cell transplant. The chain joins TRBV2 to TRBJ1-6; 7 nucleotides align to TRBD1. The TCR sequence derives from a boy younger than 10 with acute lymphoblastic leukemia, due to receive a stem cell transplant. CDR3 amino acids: CASSEAQGNSPLHS. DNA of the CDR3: TGTGCCAGCAGTGAAGCACAGGGGAATTCACCCCTCCACTCT.